Sequencing of this T cell receptor (beta chain) was carried out in a study of blood T cells in healthy people across ages. Germline V gives CDR1 SGHTA, CDR2 FQGNSA. This CDR3 contains 15 residues. Trimming left V 1 base short and J 2 bases short, with 12 bases between. A second about 6 to 12 cycle PCR used barcoded and J-beta primers. TCRdb re-derived calls from the 5' RACE reads in MiXCR, one entry per CDR3 protein. The repertoire consists of over 1,300,000 distinct CDR3 sequences, with roughly 59% occurring once and the leading ten covering roughly 6.3%. The sample was blood. V usage is TRBV7-2 and J usage is TRBJ2-7; D ambiguous. The sequence derives from a man aged 18 to 30 in good health. DNA of the CDR3: TGTGCCAGCAGCTTAGAGTTAGGGTATCCCTACGAGCAGTACTTC. Translating it yields CASSLELGYPYEQYF.